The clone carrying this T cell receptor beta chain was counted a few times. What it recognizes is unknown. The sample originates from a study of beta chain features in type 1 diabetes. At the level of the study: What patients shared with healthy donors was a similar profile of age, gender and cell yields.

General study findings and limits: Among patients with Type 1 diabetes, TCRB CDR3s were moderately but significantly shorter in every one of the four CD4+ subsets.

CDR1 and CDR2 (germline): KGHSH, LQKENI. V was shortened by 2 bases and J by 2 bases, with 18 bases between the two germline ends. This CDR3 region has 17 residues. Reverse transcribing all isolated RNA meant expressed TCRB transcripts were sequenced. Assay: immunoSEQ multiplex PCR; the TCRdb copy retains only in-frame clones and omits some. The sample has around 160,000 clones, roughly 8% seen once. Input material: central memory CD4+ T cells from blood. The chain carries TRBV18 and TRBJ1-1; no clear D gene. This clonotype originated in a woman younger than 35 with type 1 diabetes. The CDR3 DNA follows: TGTGCCAGCTCACCAACAGCGGGAATGAGACATAACACTGAAGCTTTCTTT. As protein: CASSPTAGMRHNTEAFF.